Listed below are T cell receptor beta chains from one sample, sequenced in a study of blood T cell repertoires in COVID-19. TCRdb's table, derived via immunoSEQ multiplex PCR, lists solely in-frame clones and lacks some. Here the sample spans under 120,000 clones, 80% to 90% being singletons. Sequencing was carried out using peripheral blood. These receptors originate from a woman of 80 years or more with acute or convalescent COVID-19. Each CDR3 is given with its conserved first and last residue. Fields, in order: V gene, J gene, CDR3 protein.

v_gene: TRBV6-2/TRBV6-3; j_gene: TRBJ1-2; CDR3aa: CASSEDRDDYGYTF
v_gene: TRBV5-1; j_gene: TRBJ1-6; CDR3aa: CASSPLTGSRHNSPLHF
v_gene: TRBV19; j_gene: TRBJ1-4; CDR3aa: CASGPQGWVKKLFF
v_gene: TRBV5-1; j_gene: TRBJ2-7; CDR3aa: CASSLAPGAGEQYF
v_gene: TRBV28; j_gene: TRBJ1-5; CDR3aa: CASRSDSLNSNQPQHF
v_gene: TRBV7-9; j_gene: TRBJ2-3; CDR3aa: CASSSPAGTPSAFDTQYF
v_gene: TRBV18; j_gene: TRBJ2-3; CDR3aa: CASSATGWNTDTQYF
v_gene: TRBV6-5; j_gene: TRBJ1-2; CDR3aa: CASSTGGWGYGYTF
v_gene: TRBV2; j_gene: TRBJ2-5; CDR3aa: CASSVGVAGGVETQYF
v_gene: TRBV27; j_gene: TRBJ1-5; CDR3aa: CASSLTPGTNQPQHF
v_gene: TRBV27; j_gene: TRBJ2-1; CDR3aa: CASSRGTTNEQFF
v_gene: TRBV24-1; j_gene: TRBJ2-4; CDR3aa: CATSARTGGNIQYF
v_gene: TRBV27; j_gene: TRBJ2-7; CDR3aa: CASCREQYF
v_gene: TRBV19; j_gene: TRBJ2-5; CDR3aa: CASSPVAAAETQYF
v_gene: TRBV11-2; j_gene: TRBJ1-1; CDR3aa: CASSFGLNTEAFF
v_gene: TRBV30; j_gene: TRBJ1-1; CDR3aa: CAWSHRLDTEAFF
v_gene: TRBV30; j_gene: TRBJ2-5; CDR3aa: CAWDGGLGQGEETQYF
v_gene: TRBV5-1; j_gene: TRBJ2-2; CDR3aa: CASSLGQMNTGELFF
v_gene: TRBV5-1; j_gene: TRBJ1-6; CDR3aa: CASRGSFNSPLHF
v_gene: TRBV2; j_gene: TRBJ2-3; CDR3aa: CASSETSLPTDTQYF
v_gene: TRBV7-5; j_gene: TRBJ1-6; CDR3aa: CARSLGGRVGQKNSPLHF
v_gene: TRBV15; j_gene: TRBJ2-5; CDR3aa: CATSRATRETQYF
v_gene: TRBV9; j_gene: TRBJ2-1; CDR3aa: CASGGGLIEQFF
v_gene: TRBV7-2; j_gene: TRBJ1-5; CDR3aa: CASSLSAGGNQPQHF
v_gene: TRBV29-1; j_gene: TRBJ2-3; CDR3aa: CSAQSGGGITDTQYF
v_gene: TRBV5-1; j_gene: TRBJ2-3; CDR3aa: CASGRGGATDTQYF
v_gene: TRBV28; j_gene: TRBJ1-4; CDR3aa: CASSPDIWEKLFF
v_gene: TRBV5-1; j_gene: TRBJ1-4; CDR3aa: CASSLETDYNEKLFF
v_gene: TRBV18; j_gene: TRBJ1-1; CDR3aa: CASSPPTGGGNTEAFF
v_gene: TRBV28; j_gene: TRBJ1-2; CDR3aa: CASGAGTDPNYGYTF
v_gene: TRBV2; j_gene: TRBJ2-7; CDR3aa: CASSERQGWSYEQYF
v_gene: TRBV7-8; j_gene: TRBJ2-7; CDR3aa: CASSPWDRGLYEQYF
v_gene: TRBV25-1; j_gene: TRBJ1-6; CDR3aa: CASSDLDRGKSPLHF
v_gene: TRBV6-2/TRBV6-3; j_gene: TRBJ2-5; CDR3aa: CASSYTTHRETQYF
v_gene: TRBV6-5; j_gene: TRBJ2-1; CDR3aa: CASSFSGGSYNEQFF
v_gene: TRBV28; j_gene: TRBJ1-6; CDR3aa: CASSLWQGATYNSPLHF